This passage covers 10 T cell receptor beta chains from one sample sequenced in a study of CD8 T cells in Susac syndrome. With random hexamers, reverse transcription was performed on about 0.5 to 1 ug of RNA. MiXCR was run by TCRdb on the immunoSEQ multiplex PCR reads, yielding one entry per CDR3 protein. The table shows 80,000 or so distinct CDR3 sequences, with about 93% occurring only once. Sequences were obtained from CD4+ T cells from PBMCs. These receptors all stem from a human donor with Susac syndrome.

The V and J genes are TRBV24-1 and TRBJ2-1, with 12 bases identical to TRBD1. V trimming: 1 base; J trimming: 7 bases; junction bases outside the gene matches: 7. Germline loops: CDR1 KGHDR, CDR2 SFDVKD. CDR3 length: 17 amino acids. For the CDR3, the DNA is TGTGCCACCAGTGATTTAGTGGGGACAGGGGGCGTGAATGAGCAGTTCTTC. It is translated as CATSDLVGTGGVNEQFF.

V usage is TRBV2 and J usage is TRBJ1-6, with TRBD1 identical over 7 bases. CDR3 length equals 14 residues. V was clipped by 8 bases and J by 7 bases; unmatched bases: 8. In germline, CDR1 is SNHLY, CDR2 FYNNEI. The CDR3 nucleotides read TGTGCCAGCCTCGGGGGACAGCTGAATTCACCCCTCCACTTT. It encodes CASLGGQLNSPLHF.

V gene TRBV20-1 combines with J gene TRBJ2-5; TRBD1 or TRBD2 may be the D gene (5 bases each). Germline CDR1 and CDR2: DFQATT and SNEGSKA (reference sequence). This CDR3 is built from 14 residues. V was clipped by 4 bases and J by 2 bases, with 14 bases between them. The DNA of the CDR3 is TGCAGTGCTACTCTGGTGAGGGGTCAAGAGACCCAGTACTTC. It encodes CSATLVRGQETQYF.

This clonotype was counted a single time. The chain carries TRBV23-1 and TRBJ2-4, with D unclear. TRBV23-1 is reported as an ORF; its role is uncertain. Trimming pared 2 bases from V and 0 bases from J, leaving 8 bases between. The CDR3 has 15 amino acids. Written as DNA, the CDR3 is TGCGCCAGCAGTCAACCCACGGGAGCCAAAAACATTCAGTACTTC. Its protein product is CASSQPTGAKNIQYF.

The chain joins TRBV27 to TRBJ2-3; 11 nucleotides match TRBD2. The V gene's germline CDR1 is MNHEY and CDR2 SMNVEV (reference sequence). Trimming took 5 bases from V and 4 from J; bases not matched to a gene: 17. This CDR3 is 19 amino acids long. CDR3 sequence reads: CASSPFGSGGATHADTQYF. The CDR3 nucleotides are TGTGCCAGCAGTCCCTTCGGTAGCGGGGGGGCGACGCACGCAGATACGCAGTATTTT.

The V call is TRBV5-1, the J call TRBJ1-3; D not certain. Trimming removed 0 bases at V and 4 bases at J, with 14 bases between. CDR3 length: 16 residues. CDR1 is SGHRS and CDR2 is YFSETQ in the germline V gene. In nucleotides, the CDR3 is TGCGCCAGCAGCTTGGCAGGCAGTATATCGGGAAACACCATATATTTT. Translation: CASSLAGSISGNTIYF.

This chain joins TRBV5-6 and TRBJ2-7; D ambiguous. From germline, CDR1 is SGHDT and CDR2 YYEEEE. The CDR3 is made up of 15 amino acids. Trimming shortened V by 1 base and J by 9 bases, and 20 bases separated the two germline ends. The CDR3 DNA reads as TGTGCCAGCAGCTTGCGACACAACCTACGATCCGGGCAGTACTTC. This sequence encodes CASSLRHNLRSGQYF. Full variable domain (remainder filled in from reference TRBV5-6 and TRBJ2-7): DAGVTQSPTHLIKTRGQQVTLRCSPKSGHDTVSWYQQALGQGPQFIFQYYEEEERQRGNFPDRFSGHQFPNYSSELNVNALLLGDSALYLCASSLRHNLRSGQYFGPGTRLTVT.

This rearrangement joins TRBV4-1 to TRBJ2-7, with a possible D match to TRBD1 (5 bases). This CDR3 comprises 15 residues. Germline-derived CDR1 and CDR2 are MGHRA and YSYEKL. V lost 6 bases to trimming and J lost 2 bases, with 17 bases between them. The CDR3: CASSPGPAPTYEQYF. CDR3 nucleotide sequence: TGCGCCAGCAGTCCAGGGCCAGCCCCGACCTACGAGCAGTACTTC.

The rearrangement links TRBV5-8 to TRBJ2-1; D perhaps matches TRBD2 (5 bases). CDR1 is SGHTS and CDR2 is YDEGEE in the germline V gene. V lost 0 bases, J lost 3 bases, and 10 bases lay in between. This CDR3 has 15 amino acids. In nucleotides, the CDR3 is TGTGCCAGCAGCTTGGGGGGAGCCCTCTACAATGAGCAGTTCTTC. This encodes CASSLGGALYNEQFF.

J is TRBJ2-1 and V is TRBV29-1; D may be TRBD2 (6 bases). This CDR3 spans 13 amino acids. The V gene's germline CDR1 is SQVTM and CDR2 ANQGSEA. V was cut by 8 bases and J by 7 bases, with 18 bases left in between. Here the CDR3 DNA reads TGCAGCCTAACTCCCACGGCGGGGAATGAGCAGTTCTTC. Translated, it gives CSLTPTAGNEQFF.